This T cell receptor (beta chain) stems from a study of cytotoxic CD8 clonotypes in ibrutinib-treated CLL (dated by TCRdb to the early 2020s). Context from the whole study: In this cohort, around 14 patients were treatment-naive and approximately twelve were relapsed/refractory, while some 17 had unmutated IGHV. Cryopreserved peripheral blood mononuclear cells were obtained prior to treatment, at the time of response, and at either disease progression or sustained remission. Every sample from remission and from progressive disease was obtained while the patients were still on ibrutinib. The response samples were drawn at a median of approximately twelve months into treatment, with a range of roughly 6 to 40 months. Partial responses were observed in some 24 patients and complete responses in 2; after a median follow-up of about 69 months, remission was maintained in roughly 15 patients and progression was observed in approximately twelve. Of the 70 to 100 people in the trial, about two dozen had longitudinal samples available. Samples averaged about 260,000 productive templates and some 91,000 productive rearrangements.

Concerning this clone itself: Its binding antigen is unknown. Base qualities were left out, and no much larger clone turns up one base away.

Each clonotype received, on average, 10x coverage in deep resolution sequencing performed on a MiSeq, where the target depth lay between 1 in 1 million and 1 in 200,000 T cells. TCR beta libraries were generated with the immunoSEQ hsTCRB Kit. As for the authors' bioinformatics: The data were analyzed with ImmunoSEQ Analyzer and ImmunoSEQ Data Assistant, and V, D and J gene assignments followed IMGT definitions. Clonality, with values ranging from 0 to 1, was calculated as one minus the normalized Shannon entropy of productive rearrangement frequencies. Public clonotype analysis was restricted to overrepresented clonotypes comprising at least 0.05% of each patient's repertoire. About a dozen repertoires from age-matched healthy donors, obtained from immuneACCESS, served as clonality controls. Held by TCRdb, this immuneACCESS table contains in-frame sequences only and omits some clones. Under half of the omission traces to an unresolved V gene where checked; the cause of the rest is unknown. For V, J and clone size, that table is used; D and trimming come from the DNA. The sample table lists about 300,000 clones, less than 85% of them with a count of one. Clones ranked in the top ten supply about 5.8% of the sample.

Unmatched junction bases come to 6, with V trimmed by 5 bases and J by 10 bases. CDR1 and CDR2 are drawn from the germline V gene: SGHTA, FQGNSA. The cysteine opens and the phenylalanine closes a CDR3 of 12 amino acids. The retained sequence is limited to the CDR3, 36 bases, with the frame set at the first base. Points the paper makes about the study in general: Lymph node repertoires were not examined, and the timing of sampling was not matched between patients in sustained remission and those whose disease progressed. An increase in clonality was observed at ibrutinib response, with clonality remaining stable during sustained remission and falling back toward baseline at progression. Public clonotypes were rare and either shrank or stayed stable during treatment, and the rise in clonality at ibrutinib response reflected expansion of private clonotypes. Baseline clonality exceeded that of age-matched healthy donors and correlated strongly with circulating CD8+ T-cell counts.

According to the study, the label for this sample's time point signals: progressive disease on ibrutinib. Roughly 1.9 micrograms of genomic DNA were extracted from cryopreserved PBMCs for TCR beta library preparation. High-throughput TCR beta sequencing was performed on longitudinal blood samples from CLL patients receiving ibrutinib monotherapy. Patients were enrolled in a phase 2 open-label single-center ibrutinib monotherapy trial. The TCR sequence derives from a human donor with chronic lymphocytic leukemia. This chain is built from TRBV7-2 and TRBJ2-7, with 9 middle bases fitting TRBD2. This material consisted of PBMCs, taken at disease progression, from a patient treated with ibrutinib. The DNA is as follows: TGTGCCAGCAGCCCCTTAGCGGGAGTACAGTACTTC. Translated, it gives CASSPLAGVQYF. Joined to the reference TRBV7-2 and TRBJ2-7 proteins, this CDR3 gives the full variable domain: GAGVSQSPSNKVTEKGKDVELRCDPISGHTALYWYRQSLGQGLEFLIYFQGNSAPDKSGLPSDRFSAERTGGSVSTLTIQRTQQEDSAVYLCASSPLAGVQYFGPGTRLTVT.